This T cell receptor beta chain was observed in a study of beta chain features in type 1 diabetes. Findings of the study overall: Type 1 diabetes patients had TCRB CDR3s that were shorter (moderately but significantly so) in all four CD4+ subsets. For type 1 diabetes patients, VDJ junctions showed fewer insertions and more deletions.

The germline V gene has CDR1 LNHDA and CDR2 SQIVND (reference sequence). CDR3 length equals 15 residues. Trimming took 5 bases from V and 2 from J; bases not matched to a gene: 8. Sorting of CD4+ naive, central memory, regulatory and stem cell-like memory cells was performed via CD45RO/CCR7/CD25/CD127/CD95/CD27. This clone has only a few counts. The antigen is unknown. Isolated RNA was reverse transcribed in full, so expressed TCRB transcripts were sequenced. Here immunoSEQ multiplex PCR was the method, and the copy in TCRdb shows in-frame clones only, minus some. The table shows 240,000 or so clones, with approximately 14% occurring only once.

The sequencing sample was made of naive CD4+ T cells from blood. V is TRBV19 and J is TRBJ1-1, with 7 bases matching TRBD1. This TCR was recovered from a man between 25 and 39 years old with type 1 diabetes. The CDR3 loop reads CASSLPGQRNTEAFF. The CDR3 DNA is TGTGCCAGTAGTTTACCGGGACAGAGAAACACTGAAGCTTTCTTT.